This TCR beta chain was recorded in a study of T-cell memory formation after mild COVID-19. About the research overall: TCR clusters were mostly donor specific. Study-level findings and limits: Among CD4+ contracting clones, most were CM and EM, and CD8+ ones EMRA. Whereas later expanders leaned CD4+, clones contracting day 15 to 85 showed a balanced CD4/CD8 makeup.

Amplification by 5'RACE using constant-segment primers produced TCR alpha and TCR beta cDNA libraries that carried sample barcodes and UMIs. TCRdb independently ran MiXCR on the 5' RACE reads; one entry per CDR3 protein. The table includes 190,000 or so distinct CDR3 sequences, about a fifth detected once. Between the trimmed V and J ends, which lost 3 bases and 3 bases, there was a span of 10 bases. CDR3 length equals 15 residues. CDR1 is SGHKS, CDR2 YYEKEE, per germline (reference sequence). As to this clonotype: The antigen remains unidentified.

This TCR derives from an adult woman who had mild COVID-19 (a few samples of this study predate the infection). Cell type and time point are not known. Material: PBMCs or a T cell subset sorted from them (not recorded which). The chain recombines TRBV5-5 with TRBJ2-6, with D possibly TRBD1 on 6 matching bases. The CDR3 sequence is CASSSTGHGANVLTF. The CDR3 DNA is TGTGCCAGCAGCTCTACAGGGCATGGGGCCAACGTCCTGACTTTC.